This T cell receptor (beta chain) originates from a study of post-analysis software for immune sequencing data. For this clonotype: What it recognizes is unknown.

Findings and limits, study-wide: The study found TRBV5-6, TRBV5-1 and TRBV20-1 among 5 or 6 TRBV segments more frequent in patients than controls. Relative to controls, patients with multiple sclerosis showed significantly lower normalized Chao1 diversity. Same-batch preparations were strongly co-clustered by F measure.

Incorporated into the TCR beta cDNA libraries were unique molecular identifiers, which served to reduce PCR and sequencing biases. There were 1 to 10 million T cells, and 480,000 or so cDNA molecules came from them. MiXCR, run by TCRdb on the PCR reads, gives a single entry per CDR3 protein. The table includes approximately 730,000 distinct CDR3 sequences, about 27% detected once. Trimming removed 1 base at V and 3 bases at J, with 11 bases between. The germline CDR1 and CDR2 sequences are SGHRS and YFSETQ. The CDR3 has 15 amino acids. This receptor was taken from a girl aged 10 to 17 with multiple sclerosis. The rearrangement links TRBV5-1 to TRBJ1-3, with unresolved D. The sequencing sample was made of blood. CDR3 region: CASSLPAVSGNTIYF. CDR3 in DNA: TGCGCCAGCAGCTTGCCCGCCGTGAGTGGAAACACCATATATTTT.